Listed below are T cell receptor beta chains from one sample, sequenced in a study of blood T cells in healthy people across ages. Each CDR3 protein is one row after TCRdb ran MiXCR on the 5' RACE reads. Of about 1.1 million distinct CDR3 sequences listed, 35% to 40% are singletons. Source material: blood. These receptors came from a man younger than 35 in good health. CDR3s include the opening cysteine and the closing phenylalanine or tryptophan. D genes are given only for firm matches. Clone size appears in some rows only: once, few, many, or a class for an expanded clone.

cdr3_aa: CASTRRPIRGPSSYNSPLHF
cdr3_nt: TGTGCCAGCACCCGGCGCCCAATCAGGGGCCCGAGCTCCTATAATTCACCCCTCCACTTT
clone_size: NA
j_call: TRBJ1-6
v_call: TRBV7-9
d_call: NA

cdr3_aa: CSLQRVTDTQYF
cdr3_nt: TGCAGTCTCCAACGCGTAACAGATACGCAGTATTTT
clone_size: few
j_call: TRBJ2-3
v_call: TRBV20-1
d_call: NA

cdr3_aa: CASTNRGNSPLHF
cdr3_nt: TGTGCCAGCACCAATAGGGGGAACTCACCCCTCCACTTT
clone_size: many
j_call: TRBJ1-6
v_call: TRBV2
d_call: NA

cdr3_aa: CASRTSGGPDTQYF
cdr3_nt: TGCGCCAGTCGGACTAGCGGGGGTCCAGATACGCAGTATTTT
clone_size: few
j_call: TRBJ2-3
v_call: TRBV5-1
d_call: TRBD2

cdr3_aa: CASSSDRGEVRLAGEWSTDTQYF
cdr3_nt: TGTGCCAGCAGTTCGGACAGGGGCGAGGTCCGACTAGCGGGAGAGTGGAGCACAGATACGCAGTATTTT
clone_size: NA
j_call: TRBJ2-3
v_call: TRBV27
d_call: TRBD2

cdr3_aa: CSARDILTVQETQYF
cdr3_nt: TGCAGTGCTAGAGATATACTGACAGTTCAAGAGACCCAGTACTTC
clone_size: NA
j_call: TRBJ2-5
v_call: TRBV20-1
d_call: NA

cdr3_aa: CASSLSQGVNSPLHF
cdr3_nt: TGTGCCAGCAGCTTATCGCAGGGCGTTAATTCACCCCTCCACTTT
clone_size: few
j_call: TRBJ1-6
v_call: TRBV7-2
d_call: NA

cdr3_aa: CASSYEVPYGYTF
cdr3_nt: TGTGCCAGCAGTTACGAAGTCCCCTATGGCTACACCTTC
clone_size: once
j_call: TRBJ1-2
v_call: TRBV6-6
d_call: NA

cdr3_aa: CSARRDGTNNQPQHF
cdr3_nt: TGCAGTGCCAGGCGGGACGGAACCAACAATCAGCCCCAGCATTTT
clone_size: NA
j_call: TRBJ1-5
v_call: TRBV20-1
d_call: NA

cdr3_aa: CSAPAGGALVYEQYF
cdr3_nt: TGCAGTGCTCCGGCGGGGGGTGCTCTGGTCTACGAGCAGTACTTC
clone_size: few
j_call: TRBJ2-7
v_call: TRBV20-1
d_call: TRBD2

cdr3_aa: CASSLEGTGGYTF
cdr3_nt: TGCGCCAGCAGCTTGGAAGGGACAGGCGGCTACACCTTC
clone_size: few
j_call: TRBJ1-2
v_call: TRBV5-1
d_call: TRBD1

cdr3_aa: CASSYSPSGGLYNEQFF
cdr3_nt: TGTGCCAGCAGTTACTCACCTAGCGGGGGCCTCTACAATGAGCAGTTCTTC
clone_size: many
j_call: TRBJ2-1
v_call: TRBV6-2/TRBV6-3
d_call: TRBD2

cdr3_aa: CASSWLQGDYQPQHF
cdr3_nt: TGTGCCAGCAGTTGGCTCCAGGGAGATTATCAGCCCCAGCATTTT
clone_size: many
j_call: TRBJ1-5
v_call: TRBV28
d_call: NA

cdr3_aa: CASSLLPGQGYNEQFF
cdr3_nt: TGTGCCAGCAGTTTATTACCGGGACAGGGGTACAATGAGCAGTTCTTC
clone_size: NA
j_call: TRBJ2-1
v_call: TRBV28
d_call: TRBD1

cdr3_aa: CSAQGAGGNQPQHF
cdr3_nt: TGCAGTGCTCAGGGGGCTGGGGGCAATCAGCCCCAGCATTTT
clone_size: few
j_call: TRBJ1-5
v_call: TRBV20-1
d_call: TRBD1

cdr3_aa: CASSEGRPVRDTQYF
cdr3_nt: TGTGCCAGCAGTGAAGGACGGCCCGTAAGAGATACGCAGTATTTT
clone_size: few
j_call: TRBJ2-3
v_call: TRBV2
d_call: NA

cdr3_aa: CASSQRREINYGYTF
cdr3_nt: TGCGCCAGCAGCCAGCGCAGGGAAATAAACTATGGCTACACCTTC
clone_size: once
j_call: TRBJ1-2
v_call: TRBV4-1
d_call: NA

cdr3_aa: CSAKSRFYGYTF
cdr3_nt: TGCAGTGCTAAGAGCAGGTTCTATGGCTACACCTTC
clone_size: NA
j_call: TRBJ1-2
v_call: TRBV20-1
d_call: NA

cdr3_aa: CASSHPRDRGYNEQFF
cdr3_nt: TGCGCCAGCAGCCACCCCAGGGACAGGGGCTACAATGAGCAGTTCTTC
clone_size: NA
j_call: TRBJ2-1
v_call: TRBV5-1
d_call: TRBD1

cdr3_aa: CSTQVAGSSYNSPLHF
cdr3_nt: TGCAGCACTCAAGTCGCAGGGAGCTCCTATAATTCACCCCTCCACTTT
clone_size: NA
j_call: TRBJ1-6
v_call: TRBV20-1
d_call: NA

cdr3_aa: CASTLGPYGYTF
cdr3_nt: TGTGCCAGCACCCTGGGACCCTATGGCTACACCTTC
clone_size: NA
j_call: TRBJ1-2
v_call: TRBV12-3/TRBV12-4
d_call: NA

cdr3_aa: CASSQGKRQGTYNSPLHF
cdr3_nt: TGTGCCAGCAGCCAAGGAAAGCGACAGGGGACGTATAATTCACCCCTCCACTTT
clone_size: NA
j_call: TRBJ1-6
v_call: TRBV3-1
d_call: TRBD1

cdr3_aa: CASSSANQETQYF
cdr3_nt: TGTGCCAGCAGCTCTGCGAACCAAGAGACCCAGTACTTC
clone_size: NA
j_call: TRBJ2-5
v_call: TRBV7-9
d_call: NA

cdr3_aa: CASGQGQPQHF
cdr3_nt: TGTGCCAGCGGACAGGGACAGCCCCAGCATTTT
clone_size: many
j_call: TRBJ1-5
v_call: TRBV12-3/TRBV12-4
d_call: TRBD1